One T cell receptor beta chain is described in this entry. Its antigen is unknown. Clones were read by immunoSEQ multiplex PCR, and TCRdb kept only the in-frame ones, dropping some. This sample has some 70,000 clones, with approximately 87% found just once. Time point: week 23, last vaccination. In the vaccine, a single dose held 300 ug of the mutant IDH1 20-mer peptide, along with topical imiquimod. Astrocytomas that were new, WHO grade 3 or 4, IDH1-mutant and ATRX-lost were present in the donors. V was cut by 4 bases and J by 10 bases, with 10 bases left in between. The CDR3 is 10 amino acids. The germline V gene encodes CDR1 DFQATT and CDR2 SNEGSKA (reference sequence). The sample is drawn from a study of a mutant IDH1 vaccine in newly diagnosed glioma.

This clonotype originated in a man in his late teens or twenties with glioma. This specimen was PBMCs, taken from a glioma patient whose treatment included an IDH1 peptide vaccine. The chain combines TRBV20-1 with TRBJ1-2; no clear D. CDR3 in DNA: TGCAGTGCTAAAGGGCGTCCCTACACCTTC. Its protein product is CSAKGRPYTF.